Sequencing of this TCR beta chain was carried out in a study of T cell repertoires in cytomegalovirus infection. Each CDR3 protein gets one entry after TCRdb re-called the reads with MiXCR. The sample yields approximately 350,000 distinct CDR3 sequences, about 35% seen once. V was trimmed by 4 bases and J by 2 bases, leaving 13 bases between them. The CDR3 contains 15 residues. Per the germline V gene, CDR1 is LGHNT and CDR2 is FRNRAP. Remarks on this clonotype: Its antigen is not known.

Here the sequenced sample was cultured PBMCs, taken from culture after CMV antigen stimulation. This chain uses TRBV12-5 with TRBJ2-3; perhaps TRBD2 as D (6 bases). This TCR was sampled from a human donor in good health (CMV status not recorded). Some clones in this sample may be carry-over from other donors' samples. The CDR3 bases are TGTGCTAGTGGTTCCGGGACTTTATACACAGATACGCAGTATTTT. Encoded protein: CASGSGTLYTDTQYF.